This T cell receptor beta chain was profiled in a study of post-analysis software for immune sequencing data. On this clonotype: Its antigen is unidentified.

This CDR3 spans 17 amino acids. V lost 5 bases and J lost 4; bases outside the gene matches: 11. Tagging with unique molecular identifiers was a feature of the TCR beta cDNA libraries. From the PCR reads, TCRdb called clonotypes with MiXCR, one entry per CDR3 protein. The sample comprises about 430,000 distinct CDR3 sequences, 35% to 45% of which are singletons, and 6% to 9% rests with the top ten. Findings and caveats of the study: Samples sharing a preparation batch grouped tightly together when assessed by F measure. Higher frequency in patients than in controls was seen for roughly five TRBV segments, with TRBV5-6, TRBV5-1 and TRBV20-1 among them.

This TCR was recovered from a girl aged 2 to 9 with multiple sclerosis. The sequenced sample consisted of blood. This chain joins TRBV12-3 or TRBV12-4 and TRBJ2-3, with 11 bases that match TRBD1. CDR3 amino acids: CASSHRTGGVNSDTQYF. CDR3 nucleotides: TGTGCCAGCAGTCATCGGACAGGGGGCGTTAACTCAGATACGCAGTATTTT.